These 23 T cell receptor beta chains originate from one sample sequenced in a study of T cells in Graves' hyperthyroidism and ophthalmopathy. The CDR3 regions of TCR beta were amplified from RNA transcripts. The HTBI set primed first-round TCR CDR3 RT-PCR. TCRdb re-derived calls from the multiplex PCR reads in MiXCR, one entry per CDR3 protein. The repertoire consists of 300,000 to 350,000 distinct CDR3 sequences, with around 23% occurring once and the leading ten covering 50% to 65%. The sample was blood. The receptors were sampled from a woman aged 45 to 65 with Graves' hyperthyroidism.

This clonotype was detected only a few times. The J gene is TRBJ2-6, the V gene TRBV11-2, with D uncertain. The V gene's germline CDR1 is SGHAT and CDR2 FQNNGV. The ends were cut back, 3 bases at V and 4 bases at J, with 4 bases in the middle. The CDR3 has 13 residues. The DNA for the CDR3 is TGTGCCAGCAGCTTCCAGGGGGCCAACGTCCTGACTTTC. This codes for CASSFQGANVLTF.

The chain recombines TRBV11-3 with TRBJ2-1; the match to TRBD2 covers 9 bases. CDR1 is SGHNT, CDR2 YENEEA, per germline. The junction had 5 bases not matched to a gene; V was cut back by 1 base and J by 7 bases. The CDR3 spans 15 residues. The CDR3 nucleotides read TGTGCCAGCAGCTTAGCCATTCTAGCGGGGAATGAGCAGTTCTTC. Amino acids: CASSLAILAGNEQFF.

Only a few counts were recorded for this clonotype. V usage is TRBV11-2 and J usage is TRBJ2-6, with D possibly TRBD1 on 5 matching bases. Germline V gives CDR1 SGHAT, CDR2 FQNNGV. CDR3 size: 19 residues. V shed 2 bases and J shed 0 bases, with 17 bases lying between them. The CDR3 DNA sequence: TGTGCCAGCAGCTTACCCCCCGGGCAGGGCAGCTCTGGGGCCAACGTCCTGACTTTC. Its protein product is CASSLPPGQGSSGANVLTF.

The chain is built from TRBV5-1 and TRBJ2-1; D unresolved. Trimming stripped 0 bases from V and 0 bases from J, with 19 bases between. The V gene's germline CDR1 is SGHRS and CDR2 YFSETQ. This CDR3 has 19 amino acids. CDR3 sequence reads: CASSLEVRLQSSSYNEQFF. Written as DNA, the CDR3 is TGCGCCAGCAGCTTGGAGGTCCGGCTACAATCCAGCTCCTACAATGAGCAGTTCTTC. Supplemented by reference TRBV5-1 and TRBJ2-1, the full variable domain reads KAGVTQTPRYLIKTRGQQVTLSCSPISGHRSVSWYQQTPGQGLQFLFEYFSETQRNKGNFPGRFSGRQFSNSRSEMNVSTLELGDSALYLCASSLEVRLQSSSYNEQFFGPGTRLTVL.

The chain is built from TRBV12-3 or TRBV12-4 and TRBJ1-1; D might be TRBD1 (5 bases). Trimming stripped 4 bases from V and 3 bases from J, with 18 bases between. The CDR3 contains 16 residues. CDR3 nucleotides: TGTGCCAGCAGTTGGGGCAGGGTTTTTGGGGACACTGAAGCTTTCTTT. It translates to CASSWGRVFGDTEAFF.

This clonotype showed up just a few times. The chain couples TRBV5-6 to TRBJ2-1; unclear D gene. This CDR3 is 15 amino acids long. The V end was cut by 4 bases, the J end by 2 bases, with 13 bases between. Germline CDR1 and CDR2: SGHDT and YYEEEE. As DNA, the CDR3 is TGTGCCAGCAGCCCTATAGTGGGCGCCTACAATGAGCAGTTCTTC. Translated: CASSPIVGAYNEQFF.

This clonotype has more than one count but fewer than ten. CDR3 sequence: CSARNQGGLCEQYF. DNA of the CDR3: TGCAGTGCTAGAAACCAGGGAGGCCTCTGCGAGCAGTACTTC. V gene TRBV20-1 combines with J gene TRBJ2-7, with TRBD2 as a possible D gene (6 bases). Trimming shortened V by 2 bases and J by 6 bases, and 17 bases separated the two germline ends. This CDR3 region has 14 residues. Germline V CDR1 and CDR2: DFQATT, SNEGSKA (reference sequence).

This clonotype has at least ten counts. V usage is TRBV20-1 and J usage is TRBJ2-7; D possibly uses TRBD1 or TRBD2 (5 bases each). CDR1 is DFQATT and CDR2 is SNEGSKA in the germline V gene (reference sequence). The V end lost 1 base, the J end lost 7 bases, and 20 bases lay between the germline ends. CDR3 length: 15 residues. CDR3 sequence (DNA): TGCAGTGCTAGAGGGGTTGAGGGGACGACTGAAGAGCAGTACTTC. Protein product: CSARGVEGTTEEQYF.

This clonotype came up many times. This chain joins TRBV5-4 and TRBJ2-7; D remains ambiguous. Germline V gene data show CDR1 as SGHNT and CDR2 as YYREEE (reference sequence). CDR3 length equals 13 residues. The ends were cut back, 1 base at V and 6 bases at J, with 11 bases in the middle. The CDR3 spells CASSLFQPGEQYF. CDR3 bases: TGTGCCAGCAGCTTGTTTCAGCCCGGCGAGCAGTACTTC.

The table lists this clonotype with a few counts. The chain combines TRBV7-9 with TRBJ1-2; D is undetermined. The length of the CDR3 is 15 residues. CDR1 and CDR2 (germline): SEHNR, FQNEAQ (reference sequence). V was cut by 3 bases and J by 2 bases, with 13 bases left in between. The CDR3 reads CASSFPHMTNYGYTF. CDR3 in DNA: TGTGCCAGCAGCTTCCCTCACATGACCAACTATGGCTACACCTTC.

This clonotype has a count of ten or more. J is TRBJ2-7 and V is TRBV3-1, with TRBD1 identical over 8 bases. The CDR3 extends over 17 amino acids. The V gene end was trimmed by 3 bases and the J gene end by 2 bases; junction bases not matched to a gene: 12. The germline V gene encodes CDR1 LGHDT and CDR2 YNNKEL (reference sequence). CDR3 DNA: TGTGCCAGCAGCCACCGGACAGGGCCCATCGTACCCTACGAGCAGTACTTC. The encoded protein is CASSHRTGPIVPYEQYF.

The sample holds many counts of this clonotype. The chain uses TRBV3-1 and TRBJ1-5, with D tentatively TRBD1 (6 bases). The CDR3 extends over 15 amino acids. V was cut by 3 bases and J by 5 bases, with 14 bases left in between. Germline CDR1 LGHDT, CDR2 YNNKEL (reference sequence). CDR3 nucleotides: TGTGCCAGCAGCCAGAGTCAGGGACATCATCAGCCCCAGCATTTT. It codes for CASSQSQGHHQPQHF.

In this sample, this clonotype turned up many times. J is TRBJ2-7 and V is TRBV12-3 or TRBV12-4; D is ambiguous. CDR3 length: 13 amino acids. V lost 10 bases and J 6 bases, leaving 19 bases between the germline ends. The CDR3 loop is CATCVGVGCEQYF. The CDR3 bases are TGTGCCACTTGCGTAGGAGTCGGATGCGAGCAGTACTTC.

This rearrangement joins TRBV2 to TRBJ1-1; 8 nucleotides match TRBD1. V lost 6 bases and J lost 1; bases outside the gene matches: 4. Germline CDR1 is SNHLY and CDR2 is FYNNEI. The CDR3 contains 14 residues. In DNA, the CDR3 is TGTGCCAGCAGAACGGGACAGGCGAACACTGAAGCTTTCTTT. Translating gives CASRTGQANTEAFF.

Many counts were recorded for this clonotype. The rearrangement joins TRBV11-3 to TRBJ2-3; D might be TRBD1 (5 bases). V gave up 5 bases and J gave up 1 base, with 13 bases separating them. Germline CDR1 is SGHNT and CDR2 is YENEEA. The CDR3 runs to 15 residues. CDR3 nucleotides: TGTGCCAGCAGCCCGCTAGGGGCTGGCACAGATACGCAGTATTTT. It encodes CASSPLGAGTDTQYF.

This clonotype was seen more than once but under ten times. This chain uses TRBV20-1 with TRBJ2-7; D not resolved. CDR3 length: 15 residues. Trimming took off 0 bases at V and 2 bases at J, with 14 bases between the two ends. The germline CDR1 and CDR2 sequences are DFQATT and SNEGSKA (reference sequence). The CDR3: CSARDQTRSTYEQYF. CDR3 DNA: TGCAGTGCTAGAGATCAGACCAGATCCACCTACGAGCAGTACTTC.

V gene TRBV4-1 combines with J gene TRBJ2-1; TRBD2 matches 10 bases. V lost 0 bases and J lost 5; bases outside the gene matches: 7. The V gene's germline CDR1 is MGHRA and CDR2 YSYEKL. CDR3 length: 17 amino acids. The CDR3 reads CASSQEGGGLAHNEQFF. The CDR3 DNA sequence: TGCGCCAGCAGCCAAGAAGGGGGGGGACTAGCGCACAATGAGCAGTTCTTC.

The sample holds many counts of this clonotype. The V call is TRBV28, the J call TRBJ2-1, with unresolved D. The CDR3 spans 13 residues. Trimming took off 8 bases at V and 0 bases at J, with 8 bases between the two ends. From germline, CDR1 is MDHEN and CDR2 SYDVKM. CDR3 amino acids: CASSFSSYNEQFF. CDR3 sequence (DNA): TGTGCCAGCTCTTTTAGCTCCTACAATGAGCAGTTCTTC. Combining the CDR3 with reference TRBV28 and TRBJ2-1 gives the whole variable domain DVKVTQSSRYLVKRTGEKVFLECVQDMDHENMFWYRQDPGLGLRLIYFSYDVKMKEKGDIPEGYSVSREKKERFSLILESASTNQTSMYLCASSFSSYNEQFFGPGTRLTVL.

The V and J genes are TRBV28 and TRBJ1-5, with TRBD1 identical over 7 bases. The V gene's germline CDR1 is MDHEN and CDR2 SYDVKM. The CDR3 is made up of 14 amino acids. V lost 6 bases and J lost 5; bases outside the gene matches: 7. The CDR3 DNA follows: TGTGCCAGCAGACCCCCGACAGGGCATCAGCCCCAGCATTTT. This encodes CASRPPTGHQPQHF.

In this sample, this clonotype turned up many times. V is TRBV29-1 and J is TRBJ1-1; 9 nucleotides agree with TRBD1. Losses at the gene ends were 7 bases for V and 1 base for J; bases not matched to a gene: 7. This CDR3 contains 14 residues. Germline V lookup: CDR1 SQVTM, CDR2 ANQGSEA. The CDR3 reads CSAGTGWRNTEAFF. CDR3 bases: TGCAGCGCAGGGACAGGGTGGAGGAACACTGAAGCTTTCTTT.

This clonotype has just a few counts. The V gene is TRBV18, the J gene TRBJ1-4; 10 bases line up with TRBD1. The length of the CDR3 is 14 residues. Germline V gives CDR1 KGHSH, CDR2 LQKENI. J was trimmed by 7 bases and V by 4 bases; bases with no gene match: 3. CDR3 protein: CASSRRDRGEKLFF. The CDR3 region has the DNA TGTGCCAGCTCACGACGGGACAGGGGTGAAAAACTGTTTTTT. Full variable domain (rest looked up from reference TRBV18 and TRBJ1-4): NAGVMQNPRHLVRRRGQEARLRCSPMKGHSHVYWYRQLPEEGLKFMVYLQKENIIDESGMPKERFSAEFPKEGPSILRIQQVVRGDSAAYFCASSRRDRGEKLFFGSGTQLSVL.

The sample holds many counts of this clonotype. V gene TRBV3-1 combines with J gene TRBJ2-6; D call uncertain. This CDR3 is built from 15 residues. Germline V gives CDR1 LGHDT, CDR2 YNNKEL (reference sequence). The germline V and J ends were trimmed by 1 base and 1 base, with 5 bases remaining between them. CDR3 in DNA: TGTGCCAGCAGCCAAGGACCGTCTGGGGCCAACGTCCTGACTTTC. Translated: CASSQGPSGANVLTF.

In its sample, this clonotype was seen many times. The chain employs TRBV6-1 and TRBJ1-1; D remains ambiguous. Germline-derived CDR1 and CDR2 are MNHNS and SASEGT. The CDR3 has 12 residues. Trimming removed 6 bases from V and 1 base from J, with 6 bases in between. The CDR3 region is CASSRRNTEAFF. CDR3 nucleotide sequence: TGTGCCAGCAGCAGAAGGAACACTGAAGCTTTCTTT.